This TCR beta chain appears in the sequencing data of a study of blood T cell repertoires in COVID-19. About the study: Samples of COVID-19 (acute and convalescent) were obtained from the United States, Italy and Spain. T cells, B-cell-depleted T cells, or PBMCs provided the cDNA or gDNA that served as material.

Germline V CDR1 and CDR2: MNHEY, SMNVEV (reference sequence). The CDR3 has 17 residues. V lost 0 bases, J lost 0 bases, and 9 bases lay in between. The authors' processing: For nucleated cells, counts were estimated from reference gene primer amplification. Sequenced by immunoSEQ multiplex PCR; TCRdb stores in-frame clones only, minus some. The V and J calls and the clone size are those of that table, but D and trimming were determined from the DNA. This sample has 150,000 or so clones, with 75% to 95% found just once. Material for sequencing was peripheral blood. The genes are TRBV27 and TRBJ1-6, with D perhaps TRBD1 (5 bases). This TCR was sampled from a man aged 50 to 59 with acute or convalescent COVID-19. This CDR3 reads CASSLSWGSSYNSPLHF. The CDR3 nucleotides read TGTGCCAGCAGTTTATCGTGGGGCAGCTCCTATAATTCACCCCTCCACTTT.